Each of the 3 T cell receptor beta chains below was sequenced from the same sample in a study of beta chain features in type 1 diabetes. What was sequenced were expressed TCRB transcripts, since all of the isolated RNA had been reverse transcribed. Profiling relied on immunoSEQ multiplex PCR, and the TCRdb table lists in-frame clones only, not all of them. The sample records 150,000 or so clones, roughly 9.1% being singletons. The specimen sequenced was central memory CD4+ T cells from blood. The source of these receptors is a woman between 18 and 30 years old in good health.

V is TRBV18 and J is TRBJ1-5; D is unclear. Per the germline V gene, CDR1 is KGHSH and CDR2 is LQKENI. V was shortened by 3 bases and J by 4 bases, with 13 bases between the two germline ends. This CDR3 contains 15 residues. The CDR3 nucleotides are TGTGCCAGCTCACCTTCGAGGTGGCCTAATCAGCCCCAGCATTTT. Translating it yields CASSPSRWPNQPQHF.

The V and J genes are TRBV18 and TRBJ2-1; 9 nucleotides match TRBD2. CDR1 is KGHSH, CDR2 LQKENI, per germline. This CDR3 is built from 16 residues. After removal of 0 bases from V and 2 bases from J, the junction contained 2 bases not matched to a gene. In DNA form, the CDR3 reads TGTGCCAGCTCACCACCGGCGGGAGGGCCCTACAATGAGCAGTTCTTC. Its translation: CASSPPAGGPYNEQFF.

There are a few counts of this clone. V is TRBV7-8 and J is TRBJ2-7; possible D gene TRBD1, 5 bases. Germline V gene lookup returns CDR1 SGHVS and CDR2 FQNEAQ. The V and J ends lost 1 base and 6 bases respectively, with 16 bases between them. The CDR3 runs 15 residues. CDR3 region: CASSLGQLRPAEQYF. In DNA form, the CDR3 reads TGTGCCAGCAGCTTAGGACAGCTGAGGCCCGCCGAGCAGTACTTC.